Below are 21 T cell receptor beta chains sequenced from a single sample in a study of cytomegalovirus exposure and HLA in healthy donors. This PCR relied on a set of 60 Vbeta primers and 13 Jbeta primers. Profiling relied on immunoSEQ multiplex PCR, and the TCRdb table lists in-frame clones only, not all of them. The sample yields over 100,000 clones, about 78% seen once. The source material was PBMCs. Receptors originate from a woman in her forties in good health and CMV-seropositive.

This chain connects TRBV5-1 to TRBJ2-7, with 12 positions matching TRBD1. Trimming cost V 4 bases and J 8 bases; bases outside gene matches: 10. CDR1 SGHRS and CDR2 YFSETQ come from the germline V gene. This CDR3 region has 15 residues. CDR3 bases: TGCGCCAGCAGCCCGGGACAGGGGGCTCTATGGAAGCAGTACTTC. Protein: CASSPGQGALWKQYF.

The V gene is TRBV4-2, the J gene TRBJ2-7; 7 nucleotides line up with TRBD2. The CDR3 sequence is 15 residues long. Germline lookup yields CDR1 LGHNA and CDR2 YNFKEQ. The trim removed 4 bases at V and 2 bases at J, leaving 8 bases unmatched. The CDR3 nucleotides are TGTGCCAGCAGCCCCCGGGCTAGCGGTGCCTACGAGCAGTACTTC. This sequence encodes CASSPRASGAYEQYF.

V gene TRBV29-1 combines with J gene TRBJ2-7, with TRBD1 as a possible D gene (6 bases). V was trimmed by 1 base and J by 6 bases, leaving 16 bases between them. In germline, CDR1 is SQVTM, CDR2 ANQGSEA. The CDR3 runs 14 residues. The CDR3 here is CSVEGNRAWGEQYF. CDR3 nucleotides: TGCAGCGTTGAAGGAAACAGGGCTTGGGGCGAGCAGTACTTC.

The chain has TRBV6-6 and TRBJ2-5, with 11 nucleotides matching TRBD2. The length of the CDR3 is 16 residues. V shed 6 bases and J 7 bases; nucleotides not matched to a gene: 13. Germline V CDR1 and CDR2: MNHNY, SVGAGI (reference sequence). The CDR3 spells CASSKLAGDLQGTQYF. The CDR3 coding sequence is TGTGCCAGCAGCAAACTAGCGGGGGACCTACAGGGGACCCAGTACTTC.

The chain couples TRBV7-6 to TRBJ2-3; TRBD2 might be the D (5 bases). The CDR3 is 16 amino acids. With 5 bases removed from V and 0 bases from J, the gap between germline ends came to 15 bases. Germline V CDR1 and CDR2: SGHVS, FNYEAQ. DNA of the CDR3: TGTGCCAGCAGCGCAGCTACAAGGACTAGCACAGATACGCAGTATTTT. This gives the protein CASSAATRTSTDTQYF. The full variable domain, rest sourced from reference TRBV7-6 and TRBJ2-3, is GAGVSQSPRYKVTKRGQDVALRCDPISGHVSLYWYRQALGQGPEFLTYFNYEAQQDKSGLPNDRFSAERPEGSISTLTIQRTEQRDSAMYRCASSAATRTSTDTQYFGPGTRLTVL.

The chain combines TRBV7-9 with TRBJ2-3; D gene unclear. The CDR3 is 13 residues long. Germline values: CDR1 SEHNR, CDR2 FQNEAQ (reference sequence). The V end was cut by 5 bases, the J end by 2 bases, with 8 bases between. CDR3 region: CASSPPPTDTQYF. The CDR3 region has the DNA TGTGCCAGCAGCCCTCCTCCCACAGATACGCAGTATTTT.

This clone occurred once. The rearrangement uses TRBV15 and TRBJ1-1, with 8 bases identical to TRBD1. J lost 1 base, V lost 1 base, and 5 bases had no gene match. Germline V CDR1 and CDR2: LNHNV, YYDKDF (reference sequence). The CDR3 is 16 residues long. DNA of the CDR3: TGTGCCACCAGCAGAGGGGGGACAGGCCAGAACACTGAAGCTTTCTTT. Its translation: CATSRGGTGQNTEAFF.

The CDR3 loop reads CASSFYSSYEQYF. The CDR3 nucleotides are TGTGCCAGCAGTTTCTACAGCTCCTACGAGCAGTACTTC. This chain links TRBV28 with TRBJ2-7; no clear D. Per germline, CDR1 MDHEN and CDR2 SYDVKM. The CDR3 spans 13 residues. The germline V and J ends were trimmed by 3 bases and 0 bases, with 6 bases remaining between them.

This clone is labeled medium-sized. The CDR3 here is CASSPLRQGSYGYTF. In DNA, the CDR3 is TGTGCCAGCAGCCCCCTCCGACAGGGAAGCTATGGCTACACCTTC. The chain uses TRBV6-6 and TRBJ1-2; TRBD1 matches 7 bases. The J segment lost 4 bases and the V segment lost 6 bases, leaving 11 bases of the junction unmatched. Looked up from germline, CDR1 is MNHNY and CDR2 is SVGAGI (reference sequence). The CDR3 sequence is 15 residues long.

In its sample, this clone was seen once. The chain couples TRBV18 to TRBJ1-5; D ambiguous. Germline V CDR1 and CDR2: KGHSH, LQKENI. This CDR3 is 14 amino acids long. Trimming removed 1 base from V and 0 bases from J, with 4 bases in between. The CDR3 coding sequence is TGTGCCAGCTCACCACTGTATAGCAATCAGCCCCAGCATTTT. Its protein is CASSPLYSNQPQHF.

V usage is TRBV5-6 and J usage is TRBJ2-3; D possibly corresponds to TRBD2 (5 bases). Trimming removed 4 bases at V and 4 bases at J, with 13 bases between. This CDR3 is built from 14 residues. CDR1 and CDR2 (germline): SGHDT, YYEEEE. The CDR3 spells CASSIRTVADTQYF. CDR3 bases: TGTGCCAGCAGCATCCGGACTGTAGCAGATACGCAGTATTTT.

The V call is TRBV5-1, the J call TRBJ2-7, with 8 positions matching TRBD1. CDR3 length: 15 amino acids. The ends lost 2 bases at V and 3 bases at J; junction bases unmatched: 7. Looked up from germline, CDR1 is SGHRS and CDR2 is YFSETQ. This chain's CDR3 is CASSFTAGTGYEQYF. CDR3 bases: TGCGCCAGCAGCTTTACCGCCGGGACAGGCTACGAGCAGTACTTC.

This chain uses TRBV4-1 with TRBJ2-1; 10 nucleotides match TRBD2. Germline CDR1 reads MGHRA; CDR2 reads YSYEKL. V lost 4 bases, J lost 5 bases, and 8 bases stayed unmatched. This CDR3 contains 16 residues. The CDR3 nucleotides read TGCGCCAGCAGCCGAGAGATAGCGGGGGGCAACAATGAGCAGTTCTTC. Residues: CASSREIAGGNNEQFF.

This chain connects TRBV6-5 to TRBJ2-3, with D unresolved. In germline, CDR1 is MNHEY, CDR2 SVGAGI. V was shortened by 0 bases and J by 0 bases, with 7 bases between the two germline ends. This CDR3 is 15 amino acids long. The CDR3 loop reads CASSYSWRSTDTQYF. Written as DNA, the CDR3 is TGTGCCAGCAGTTACTCCTGGCGGAGCACAGATACGCAGTATTTT.

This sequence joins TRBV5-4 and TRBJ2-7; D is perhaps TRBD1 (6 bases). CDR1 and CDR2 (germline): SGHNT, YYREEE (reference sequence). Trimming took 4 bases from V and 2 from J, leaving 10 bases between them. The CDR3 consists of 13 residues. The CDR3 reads CASSRQATYEQYF. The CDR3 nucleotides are TGTGCCAGCAGCCGACAGGCAACCTACGAGCAGTACTTC.

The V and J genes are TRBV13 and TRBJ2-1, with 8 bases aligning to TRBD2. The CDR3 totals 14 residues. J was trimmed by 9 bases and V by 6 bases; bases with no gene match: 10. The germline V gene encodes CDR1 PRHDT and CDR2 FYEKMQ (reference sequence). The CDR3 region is CASRRIAGQFEQFF. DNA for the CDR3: TGTGCCAGCAGACGGATAGCGGGGCAATTTGAGCAGTTCTTC. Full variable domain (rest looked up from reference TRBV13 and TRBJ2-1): AAGVIQSPRHLIKEKRETATLKCYPIPRHDTVYWYQQGPGQDPQFLISFYEKMQSDKGSIPDRFSAQQFSDYHSELNMSSLELGDSALYFCASRRIAGQFEQFFGPGTRLTVL.

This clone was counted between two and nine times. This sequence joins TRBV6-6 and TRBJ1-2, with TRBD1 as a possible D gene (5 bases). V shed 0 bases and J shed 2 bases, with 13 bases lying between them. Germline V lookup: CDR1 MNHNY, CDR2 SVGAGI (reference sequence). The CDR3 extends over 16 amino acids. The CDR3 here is CASSYSGQVGNYGYTF. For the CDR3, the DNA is TGTGCCAGCAGTTACTCGGGGCAGGTGGGAAACTATGGCTACACCTTC.

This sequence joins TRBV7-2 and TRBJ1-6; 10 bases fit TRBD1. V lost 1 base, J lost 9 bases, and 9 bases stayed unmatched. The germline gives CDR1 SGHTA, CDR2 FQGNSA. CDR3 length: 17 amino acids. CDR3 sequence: CASSLVGQGVGISPLHF. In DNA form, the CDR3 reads TGTGCCAGCAGCTTAGTAGGACAGGGGGTCGGAATTTCACCCCTCCACTTT.

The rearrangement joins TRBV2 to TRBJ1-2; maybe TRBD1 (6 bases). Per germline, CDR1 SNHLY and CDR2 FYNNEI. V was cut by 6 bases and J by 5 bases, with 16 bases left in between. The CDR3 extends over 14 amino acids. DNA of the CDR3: TGTGCCAGCAGCTCAGAGGGGGAATTTTATGGCTACACCTTC. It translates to CASSSEGEFYGYTF.

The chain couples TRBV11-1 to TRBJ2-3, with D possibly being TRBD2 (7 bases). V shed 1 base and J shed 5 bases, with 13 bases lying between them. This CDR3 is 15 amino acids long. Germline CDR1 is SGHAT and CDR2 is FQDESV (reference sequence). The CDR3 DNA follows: TGTGCCAGCAGCTTAGGCGCCGGGGGGCGAGATACGCAGTATTTT. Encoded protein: CASSLGAGGRDTQYF.

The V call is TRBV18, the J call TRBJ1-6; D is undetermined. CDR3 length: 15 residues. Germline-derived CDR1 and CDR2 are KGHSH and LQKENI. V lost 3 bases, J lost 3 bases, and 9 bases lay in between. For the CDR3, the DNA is TGTGCCAGCTCACCGGTGGCAGACTATAATTCACCCCTCCACTTT. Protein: CASSPVADYNSPLHF.